Listed below are T cell receptor beta chains from one sample, sequenced in a study of control samples from healthy donors and cancer patients. Only in-frame clones appear in the TCRdb table, and some are missing; sequencing was by immunoSEQ multiplex PCR. The table lists around 30,000 clones, 85% to 95% of them singletons. Material: PBMCs. These receptors came from a middle-aged man with colorectal cancer. Both conserved end residues are part of each CDR3. D genes are given only for firm matches. Expanded clones get a size class; other rows say once, few or many, or leave the size out.

D	V	J	size	DNA	CDR3
.	TRBV18	TRBJ1-5	.	TGTGCCAGCTCACCATCCAGGGGCAATCAGCCCCAGCATTTT	CASSPSRGNQPQHF
TRBD1	TRBV6-5	TRBJ1-2	.	TGTGCCAGCGGGACAGGGGTCCTTCACTATGGCTACACCTTC	CASGTGVLHYGYTF
.	TRBV15	TRBJ1-4	.	TGTGCCACCAGCAGGCCTCTTGACCTTAATGAAAAACTGTTTTTT	CATSRPLDLNEKLFF
TRBD1	TRBV9	TRBJ2-7	.	TGTGCCAGCAGCGGGACCGGGACAGGGGGCGACGAGCAGTACTTC	CASSGTGTGGDEQYF
.	TRBV6-5	TRBJ2-5	once	TGTGCCAGCAGTAAAACACAGGGTTTTGAACAGACCCAGTACTTC	CASSKTQGFEQTQYF
TRBD2	TRBV11-3	TRBJ2-1	.	TGTGCCAGCAGCTTAAACGGACTAGCGGGCAATGAGCAGTTCTTC	CASSLNGLAGNEQFF
.	TRBV6-1	TRBJ1-2	.	TGTGCCAGCAGTGAAGCTTCCGGGACACTTAACTATGGCTACACCTTC	CASSEASGTLNYGYTF
TRBD2	TRBV4-3	TRBJ2-3	.	TGCGCCAGCAGCCAAGACATACTAGCGGGGGCAGTGGATACGCAGTATTTT	CASSQDILAGAVDTQYF
TRBD2	TRBV7-3	TRBJ2-3	.	TGTGCCAGCAGCTTAACGGCCGGGGGGGCCGCAGATACGCAGTATTTT	CASSLTAGGAADTQYF
.	TRBV19	TRBJ1-2	.	TGTGCCAGTAGTACGACAGTCTATGGCTACACCTTC	CASSTTVYGYTF
.	TRBV6-6	TRBJ1-1	.	TGTGCCAGCAGTCCCCGAGGAACGAGCACTGAAGCTTTCTTT	CASSPRGTSTEAFF
TRBD1	TRBV24-1	TRBJ2-3	once	TGTGCCACCAGCGCCAGACAGGGCTCCGGGTCTAGGACGCAGTATTTT	CATSARQGSGSRTQYF
.	TRBV9	TRBJ1-6	once	TGTGCCAGCAGCGTAGCGGCAGAGAATTCACCCCTCCACTTT	CASSVAAENSPLHF
.	TRBV5-6	TRBJ2-5	.	TGTGCCAGCAGTTTGGGAGGGGGGACGGAGACCCAGTACTTC	CASSLGGGTETQYF
TRBD2	TRBV7-6	TRBJ2-7	.	TGTGCCAGCAGCTTTCGCGGGGGAGTGGAGCAGTACTTC	CASSFRGGVEQYF
.	TRBV5-1	TRBJ1-1	once	TGCGCCAGCAGTAATGGGCAAGCGAACACTGAAGCTTTCTTT	CASSNGQANTEAFF
TRBD2	TRBV30	TRBJ2-5	.	TGTGCCTGGCGGGTTGCGGGGGCCCAGTACTTC	CAWRVAGAQYF
.	TRBV10-3	TRBJ1-5	.	TGTGCCATCAGTGAGTCGAACTATCAGGGTCAGCCCCAGCATTTT	CAISESNYQGQPQHF
.	TRBV7-3	TRBJ2-3	.	TGTGCCAGCAGCCCCAGCAGCGTACCAGATACGCAGTATTTT	CASSPSSVPDTQYF
.	TRBV19	TRBJ2-1	.	TGTGCCAGTAGTTCCTCCGGAGGGGAATTCTCCTACAATGAGCAGTTCTTC	CASSSSGGEFSYNEQFF
TRBD1	TRBV4-3	TRBJ2-7	.	TGCGCCAGCAGCCCCTCGTTAGGGGACAGTTACGAGCAGTACTTC	CASSPSLGDSYEQYF
.	TRBV29-1	TRBJ1-5	.	TGCAGCGTTGTGAACGGACAGACGTATAATCAGCCCCAGCATTTT	CSVVNGQTYNQPQHF
.	TRBV2	TRBJ1-1	.	TGTGCCAGCAATAGGGATGTGAACACTGAAGCTTTCTTT	CASNRDVNTEAFF
.	TRBV6-5	TRBJ2-7	.	TGTGCCAGCAGTTACTATAAGGAAGGAGGTTACGAGCAGTACTTC	CASSYYKEGGYEQYF
.	TRBV19	TRBJ2-7	once	TGTGCCAGTAGTATGTACGGAGACGAGCAGTACTTC	CASSMYGDEQYF
.	TRBV15	TRBJ1-4	few	TGTGCCACCAGCATACCAGGGGTGACTAATGAAAAACTGTTTTTT	CATSIPGVTNEKLFF
TRBD1	TRBV9	TRBJ2-3	.	TGTGCCAGCAGCTCCTCCGGGACAGGCACAGATACGCAGTATTTT	CASSSSGTGTDTQYF